The next 31 T cell receptor beta chains were all read from a single sample in a study of CD8 T cells in Susac syndrome. RNA totalling 0.5 to 1 ug underwent reverse transcription with random hexamers. TCRdb ran MiXCR on the immunoSEQ multiplex PCR reads and lists one entry per CDR3 protein. The sample lists a few hundred thousand distinct CDR3 sequences; 80% to 90% were seen once. The sequenced sample was CD8+ T cells from PBMCs. These receptors were taken from a human donor with multiple sclerosis.

CDR3 region: CASSSRDSAYEQYF. For the CDR3, the DNA is TGTGCCAGCAGCTCCCGGGACTCGGCCTACGAGCAGTACTTC. The gene calls are TRBV7-2 and TRBJ2-7; possibly TRBD2 for D (6 bases). CDR1 and CDR2 (germline): SGHTA, FQGNSA. CDR3 length: 14 amino acids. Trimming left V 4 bases short and J 2 bases short, with 12 bases between.

This chain uses TRBV7-4 with TRBJ1-2; 9 positions match TRBD1. The CDR3 has 19 residues. J lost 2 bases, V lost 3 bases, and 16 bases had no gene match. Germline loops: CDR1 SGHVT, CDR2 SQSDAQ. The CDR3 nucleotides are TGTGCCAGCAGCTTTGCCCGGGACAGGGATCCCCCCCCAAACTATGGCTACACCTTC. It specifies CASSFARDRDPPPNYGYTF.

V gene TRBV4-1 combines with J gene TRBJ1-2, with D maybe TRBD1 (6 bases). The V gene lost 4 bases and the J gene lost 4 bases, with 19 bases spanning the gap. There are 16 residues in the CDR3. The V gene's germline CDR1 is MGHRA and CDR2 YSYEKL. CDR3 loop: CASSPFNRVDSYGYTF. CDR3 sequence (DNA): TGCGCCAGCAGCCCGTTTAACAGGGTGGATTCCTATGGCTACACCTTC.

For this clonotype: One junction end does not reproduce the germline sequence, and a read error may be involved. The V and J genes are TRBV19 and TRBJ2-7; no firm D call. CDR1 is LNHDA and CDR2 is SQIVND in the germline V gene (reference sequence). The CDR3 has 14 amino acids. In nucleotides, the CDR3 is TGTGCCAGCAGTATGGGTCAGTTGGGCTACGAGCAGTACTTC. Amino acid sequence: CASSMGQLGYEQYF.

V and J are TRBV27 and TRBJ2-2; perhaps TRBD2 as D (5 bases). Germline values: CDR1 MNHEY, CDR2 SMNVEV (reference sequence). This CDR3 is built from 15 residues. V was shortened by 6 bases and J by 0 bases, with 11 bases between the two germline ends. The CDR3: CASSHRAANTGELFF. As DNA, the CDR3 is TGTGCCAGCAGCCATCGAGCGGCGAACACCGGGGAGCTGTTTTTT.

This sequence joins TRBV4-1 and TRBJ2-7; 11 bases align to TRBD2. The germline V gene encodes CDR1 MGHRA and CDR2 YSYEKL. This CDR3 spans 17 amino acids. J was trimmed by 8 bases and V by 0 bases; bases with no gene match: 12. CDR3: CASSQEEGTSGRMKQYF. CDR3 sequence (DNA): TGCGCCAGCAGCCAAGAAGAAGGGACTAGCGGTAGGATGAAGCAGTACTTC.

The chain uses TRBV27 and TRBJ2-5; TRBD1 might be the D (6 bases). This CDR3 comprises 13 residues. Germline assignment: CDR1 MNHEY and CDR2 SMNVEV (reference sequence). Trimming left V 10 bases short and J 5 bases short, with 17 bases between. CDR3 bases: TGTGCCACCAACCGGGACACAGGGGAGACCCAGTACTTC. It translates to CATNRDTGETQYF.

The genes are TRBV27 and TRBJ1-1; no definite D call. CDR3 length: 14 residues. Looked up from germline, CDR1 is MNHEY and CDR2 is SMNVEV (reference sequence). V was cut by 3 bases and J by 1 base, with 9 bases left in between. In DNA, the CDR3 is TGTGCCAGCAGTTTTGGGTCCCCGAACACTGAAGCTTTCTTT. Encoded protein: CASSFGSPNTEAFF.

V is TRBV14 and J is TRBJ2-1; D is perhaps TRBD1 (5 bases). The V and J ends lost 2 bases and 4 bases respectively, with 9 bases between them. From germline, CDR1 is SGHDN and CDR2 FVKESK. The CDR3 has 14 amino acids. The DNA of the CDR3 is TGTGCCAGCAGCCAACGACAGACTTACAATGAGCAGTTCTTC. Translated: CASSQRQTYNEQFF. Looking up the rest from reference TRBV14 and TRBJ2-1 gives the full variable domain: EAGVTQFPSHSVIEKGQTVTLRCDPISGHDNLYWYRRVMGKEIKFLLHFVKESKQDESGMPNNRFLAERTGGTYSTLKVQPAELEDSGVYFCASSQRQTYNEQFFGPGTRLTVL.

This clonotype has a handful of counts. The rearrangement links TRBV7-8 to TRBJ2-6; the D is unclear. The CDR3 extends over 15 amino acids. Trimming removed 1 base from V and 0 bases from J, with 4 bases in between. Germline-derived CDR1 and CDR2 are SGHVS and FQNEAQ. Here the CDR3 reads CASSLGPSGANVLTF. CDR3 nucleotides: TGTGCCAGCAGCTTAGGGCCCTCTGGGGCCAACGTCCTGACTTTC.

V and J are TRBV20-1 and TRBJ1-5; D is undetermined. Germline V CDR1 and CDR2: DFQATT, SNEGSKA (reference sequence). V was shortened by 4 bases and J by 4 bases, with 14 bases between the two germline ends. This CDR3 is built from 14 residues. The CDR3 loop reads CSAILYRRNQPQHF. Written as DNA, the CDR3 is TGCAGTGCTATTCTATACCGGAGAAATCAGCCCCAGCATTTT.

This clonotype was seen just once. The chain has TRBV6-5 and TRBJ1-1, with D hard to call. Trimming took off 0 bases at V and 2 bases at J, with 4 bases between the two ends. The germline V gene encodes CDR1 MNHEY and CDR2 SVGAGI. The CDR3 totals 13 residues. The CDR3 loop reads CASSYSTNTEAFF. The CDR3 coding sequence is TGTGCCAGCAGTTACTCGACCAACACTGAAGCTTTCTTT.

Only a few counts were recorded for this clonotype. The CDR3 is CASSLRPPSRYEQFF. The CDR3 coding sequence is TGTGCCAGCAGTCTTCGCCCCCCTAGTAGGTATGAGCAGTTCTTC. The chain joins TRBV6-1 to TRBJ2-1; the D is unclear. The V end lost 5 bases, the J end lost 8 bases, and 19 bases lay between the germline ends. The CDR3 runs to 15 residues. CDR1 and CDR2 (germline): MNHNS, SASEGT.

This clonotype was found once. The CDR3 protein is CATTSGQGYEQYF. CDR3 in DNA: TGTGCCACCACCTCGGGGCAAGGCTACGAGCAGTACTTC. This rearrangement joins TRBV5-6 to TRBJ2-7; D is possibly TRBD1 or TRBD2 (5 bases each). Deletions cut 9 bases from V and 3 bases from J, with 16 bases between. This CDR3 is built from 13 residues. Germline V gene data show CDR1 as SGHDT and CDR2 as YYEEEE.

The sample holds one count of this clonotype. The rearrangement uses TRBV5-1 and TRBJ2-2; D gene uncertain. Germline assignment: CDR1 SGHRS and CDR2 YFSETQ. The CDR3 sequence is 14 residues long. V lost 3 bases and J 6 bases, leaving 12 bases between the germline ends. This CDR3 reads CASSSFIGPGELFF. The CDR3, as DNA: TGCGCCAGCAGCTCATTTATTGGGCCCGGGGAGCTGTTTTTT. The whole variable domain, remainder taken from reference TRBV5-1 and TRBJ2-2, is KAGVTQTPRYLIKTRGQQVTLSCSPISGHRSVSWYQQTPGQGLQFLFEYFSETQRNKGNFPGRFSGRQFSNSRSEMNVSTLELGDSALYLCASSSFIGPGELFFGEGSRLTVL.

The genes are TRBV5-1 and TRBJ2-3; 11 positions agree with TRBD2. The ends lost 3 bases at V and 2 bases at J; junction bases unmatched: 8. The CDR3 has 17 amino acids. CDR1 is SGHRS and CDR2 is YFSETQ in the germline V gene. CDR3 bases: TGCGCCAGCAGCTGGGGACCGGGACTAGCGGTCACAGATACGCAGTATTTT. This translates into CASSWGPGLAVTDTQYF.

The genes are TRBV27 and TRBJ1-5; D possibly corresponds to TRBD1 (6 bases). Trimming took off 3 bases at V and 7 bases at J, with 10 bases between the two ends. Germline V gene sequence: CDR1 MNHEY, CDR2 SMNVEV (reference sequence). This CDR3 is built from 13 residues. The CDR3: CASSLGGRQPQHF. The CDR3 region has the DNA TGTGCCAGCAGTTTGGGGGGGCGACAGCCCCAGCATTTT.

The chain combines TRBV11-3 with TRBJ2-1; no clear D gene. The CDR3 contains 15 residues. Trimming cost V 5 bases and J 1 base, with 12 bases left between them. The germline CDR1 and CDR2 sequences are SGHNT and YENEEA. The CDR3 sequence: CASSQSRSSYNEQFF. DNA of the CDR3: TGTGCCAGCAGCCAGAGCAGGAGTTCCTACAATGAGCAGTTCTTC.

With respect to this clonotype: The junction shows a germline mismatch at one end, possibly a read error. This sequence joins TRBV7-7 and TRBJ1-6; TRBD1 matches 7 bases. Germline assignment: CDR1 SSHAT and CDR2 FNYEAQ (reference sequence). The CDR3 covers 12 residues. CDR3 DNA sequence: TGTGCTAGCAGCCCGACTGACAGGGAGGAGGACTTT. This encodes CASSPTDREEDF.

The chain is built from TRBV20-1 and TRBJ2-5; D is perhaps TRBD2 (5 bases). Per the germline V gene, CDR1 is DFQATT and CDR2 is SNEGSKA (reference sequence). V was cut by 6 bases and J by 3 bases, with 14 bases left in between. CDR3 size: 13 residues. This CDR3 reads CSALNLAEETQYF. The CDR3 DNA reads TGCAGTGCCCTCAATCTAGCTGAAGAGACCCAGTACTTC.

The chain combines TRBV30 with TRBJ2-7, with unresolved D. Deletions cut 0 bases from V and 4 bases from J, with 22 bases between. This CDR3 comprises 17 residues. Germline V gene lookup returns CDR1 GTSNPN and CDR2 SVGIG (reference sequence). The DNA for the CDR3 is TGTGCCTGGAGTGTACAAGGCCCAAGCTTACCGATATACGAGCAGTACTTC. Translation gives CAWSVQGPSLPIYEQYF.

This clonotype showed up just once. The V gene is TRBV28, the J gene TRBJ1-5, with 9 positions matching TRBD1. Germline CDR1 reads MDHEN; CDR2 reads SYDVKM. V gave up 5 bases and J gave up 0 bases; unmatched junction bases: 5. The CDR3 covers 16 residues. CDR3 amino acids: CASSTTDRGSNQPQHF. CDR3 in DNA: TGTGCCAGCAGTACAACGGACAGGGGTAGCAATCAGCCCCAGCATTTT.

To note about this clonotype: The junction and the germline gene differ at one end; a read error may be behind it. V is TRBV3-1 and J is TRBJ1-1; 11 bases agree with TRBD1. This CDR3 is 16 amino acids long. Germline CDR1 LGHDT, CDR2 YNNKEL (reference sequence). CDR3 nucleotides: TGTGCCAGCGGCCATGGACGCGGGACAGGGGGTACTGAAGCTTTCTTT. Its protein is CASGHGRGTGGTEAFF.

The rearrangement joins TRBV9 to TRBJ2-7; 11 nucleotides agree with TRBD1. The V gene's germline CDR1 is SGDLS and CDR2 YYNGEE. V dropped 4 bases and J dropped 4; count of bases not matched to a gene: 4. There are 14 residues in the CDR3. The CDR3 sequence is CASSPGDRGYEQYF. DNA of the CDR3: TGTGCCAGCAGCCCCGGGGACAGGGGGTACGAGCAGTACTTC.

J is TRBJ2-7 and V is TRBV12-5; the D gene is possibly TRBD1 (5 bases). Deletions cut 3 bases from V and 0 bases from J, with 12 bases between. The CDR3 is made up of 15 amino acids. Germline V gene lookup returns CDR1 LGHNT and CDR2 FRNRAP. CDR3 DNA sequence: TGTGCTAGTGGTTTTCAGGGCCAGGGCTCCTACGAGCAGTACTTC. Translating it yields CASGFQGQGSYEQYF.

V is TRBV28 and J is TRBJ2-3; TRBD2 matches at 7 bases. This CDR3 region has 13 residues. CDR1 is MDHEN and CDR2 is SYDVKM in the germline V gene. V trimming: 8 bases; J trimming: 11 bases; junction bases outside the gene matches: 13. The CDR3 bases are TGTGCCAGCGCTCTTCTTAAGCGGGAAGGGCAGTATTTT. The encoded protein is CASALLKREGQYF.

The chain joins TRBV27 to TRBJ2-5; 13 bases are a match to TRBD2. The CDR3 runs 18 residues. With V trimmed by 6 bases and J by 2 bases, 12 bases remained unmatched. Germline lookup yields CDR1 MNHEY and CDR2 SMNVEV (reference sequence). The CDR3 sequence: CASSNEMTSGRSQETQYF. The CDR3 DNA is TGTGCCAGCAGCAACGAAATGACTAGCGGGAGGTCGCAAGAGACCCAGTACTTC.

The rearrangement uses TRBV28 and TRBJ2-5; 12 bases line up with TRBD2. The CDR3 length is 16 residues. Germline V gene lookup returns CDR1 MDHEN and CDR2 SYDVKM. The J segment lost 5 bases and the V segment lost 6 bases, leaving 10 bases of the junction unmatched. The CDR3 region has the DNA TGTGCCAGCAGCCTCGACTACACTAGCGGGAGGGAGACCCAGTACTTC. Its protein product is CASSLDYTSGRETQYF.

A single count supports this clonotype. V is TRBV29-1 and J is TRBJ2-1, with 9 nucleotides matching TRBD2. The CDR3 length is 13 residues. V was clipped by 4 bases and J by 7 bases; unmatched bases: 5. From germline, CDR1 is SQVTM and CDR2 ANQGSEA. CDR3 bases: TGCAGCGTTGTAGCGGGAGTGTTAAATGAGCAGTTCTTC. The encoded protein is CSVVAGVLNEQFF.

The rearrangement uses TRBV12-3 or TRBV12-4 and TRBJ1-2; D not resolved. The CDR3 loop spans 15 amino acids. The V and J ends lost 5 bases and 11 bases respectively, with 24 bases between them. CDR3 coding DNA: TGTGCCAGCAGTCTCCAGCCGACTCGGCATGCTGGTTACACCTTC. Amino acid sequence: CASSLQPTRHAGYTF.

The chain combines TRBV27 with TRBJ2-1; either TRBD1 or TRBD2 may supply D (5 bases each). V lost 5 bases to trimming and J lost 3 bases, with 11 bases between them. There are 14 residues in the CDR3. Germline CDR1 and CDR2: MNHEY and SMNVEV (reference sequence). The CDR3: CASSAGTNYNEQFF. For the CDR3, the DNA is TGTGCCAGCAGTGCCGGGACCAACTACAATGAGCAGTTCTTC.